The entry that follows covers one T cell receptor beta chain sequence. What it recognizes is unknown. These data originate in a study of T cell repertoires in cytomegalovirus infection. In germline, CDR1 is KGHDR, CDR2 SFDVKD. The CDR3 length is 16 residues. V was cut by 4 bases and J by 2 bases, with 15 bases left in between. TCRdb called the reads again in MiXCR, with one record for every CDR3 protein. The profile shows hundreds of thousands of distinct CDR3 sequences, 30% to 40% of them singletons. The starting material was cultured PBMCs, obtained from culture after CMV antigen stimulation. This sequence joins TRBV24-1 and TRBJ2-3, with TRBD1 as a possible D gene (6 bases). This TCR derives from a human donor in good health (CMV status not recorded). Some clones in this sample may be carry-over from other donors' samples. The CDR3 here is CATSDRRQDPTDTQYF. CDR3 nucleotide sequence: TGTGCCACCAGTGACCGACGACAGGACCCCACAGATACGCAGTATTTT.